The next 22 T cell receptor beta chains were all read from a single sample in a study of blood T cell repertoires in COVID-19. Libraries were prepared by immunoSEQ multiplex PCR; TCRdb keeps only in-frame clonotypes and omits some of them. The table shows 300,000 to 400,000 clones, with roughly 90% occurring only once. The specimen was peripheral blood. These receptors were obtained from a woman in her thirties with COVID-19, enrolled during active disease.

The chain joins TRBV7-2 to TRBJ2-1; the D gene is possibly TRBD2 (6 bases). The germline V and J ends were trimmed by 5 bases and 7 bases, with 12 bases remaining between them. The CDR3 extends over 13 amino acids. Germline V gene sequence: CDR1 SGHTA, CDR2 FQGNSA. In DNA, the CDR3 is TGTGCCAGCAGCACACCGGGGACTAATGAGCAGTTCTTC. It specifies CASSTPGTNEQFF.

The J gene is TRBJ2-4, the V gene TRBV6-2 or TRBV6-3, with a tentative D call TRBD2 (5 bases). The germline CDR1 and CDR2 sequences are MNHEY and SVGEGT. This CDR3 is 12 amino acids long. Trimming removed 4 bases at V and 4 bases at J, with 5 bases between. DNA of the CDR3: TGTGCCAGCAGTTGGGAGAAAAACATTCAGTACTTC. This translates into CASSWEKNIQYF.

The chain carries TRBV4-3 and TRBJ2-1; tentatively, D is TRBD2 (6 bases). V was cut by 5 bases and J by 2 bases, with 16 bases left in between. The CDR3 loop spans 16 amino acids. Germline lookup yields CDR1 LGHNA and CDR2 YSLEER. In DNA form, the CDR3 reads TGCGCCAGCAGCTACTTCCGGGACTGGACCTACAATGAGCAGTTCTTC. This sequence encodes CASSYFRDWTYNEQFF.

This chain uses TRBV10-1 with TRBJ1-2, with 8 bases matching TRBD1. The CDR3 has 13 amino acids. V was pared by 5 bases and J by 5 bases, with 4 bases of the junction left unmatched. The germline V gene has CDR1 WNHNN and CDR2 SYGVQD (reference sequence). CDR3 sequence reads: CASSRDRTYGYTF. CDR3 bases: TGCGCCAGCAGTAGGGACAGGACGTATGGCTACACCTTC.

The chain combines TRBV3-1 (or the pseudogene TRBV3-2) with TRBJ2-5; possible D gene TRBD1, 5 bases. Trimming stripped 3 bases from V and 5 bases from J, with 10 bases between. This CDR3 is built from 13 residues. The germline V gene has CDR1 LGHDT and CDR2 YNNKEL (reference sequence). As DNA, the CDR3 is TGTGCCAGCAGCCATTCAGGGAAGGAGACCCAGTACTTC. This gives the protein CASSHSGKETQYF.

The rearrangement uses TRBV7-9 and TRBJ1-1; TRBD1 is a possible D gene (5 bases). V was trimmed by 5 bases and J by 2 bases, leaving 15 bases between them. CDR1 is SEHNR, CDR2 FQNEAQ, per germline (reference sequence). The CDR3 extends over 15 amino acids. The chain's CDR3 is CASSIDRLANTEAFF. In DNA, the CDR3 is TGTGCCAGCAGCATCGACAGACTCGCCAACACTGAAGCTTTCTTT.

The J gene is TRBJ1-1, the V gene TRBV15, with a possible D match to TRBD1 (5 bases). The CDR3 contains 13 residues. The V gene lost 4 bases and the J gene lost 4 bases, with 10 bases spanning the gap. The germline gives CDR1 LNHNV, CDR2 YYDKDF (reference sequence). CDR3 DNA sequence: TGTGCCACCAGCACCCCAGGGTCCACTGAAGCTTTCTTT. Amino acids: CATSTPGSTEAFF.

The chain combines TRBV3-1 (or the pseudogene TRBV3-2) with TRBJ1-2; D is possibly TRBD1 (5 bases). The CDR3 loop spans 16 amino acids. V was pared by 2 bases and J by 2 bases, with 15 bases between. Germline assignment: CDR1 LGHDT and CDR2 YNNKEL (reference sequence). CDR3 DNA sequence: TGTGCCAGCAGCCAACAACCGGGAGGGGTAAACTATGGCTACACCTTC. Its protein is CASSQQPGGVNYGYTF.

The CDR3 region is CASNRRDRGEQYF. The CDR3 nucleotides read TGTGCCAGCAACCGCCGGGACAGGGGCGAGCAGTACTTC. The chain employs TRBV14 and TRBJ2-7; 10 bases match TRBD1. This CDR3 has 13 amino acids. Germline lookup yields CDR1 SGHDN and CDR2 FVKESK. V was pared by 7 bases and J by 6 bases, with 6 bases of the junction left unmatched.

The V call is TRBV7-2, the J call TRBJ2-2; the match to TRBD1 covers 8 bases. V gave up 5 bases and J gave up 5 bases; unmatched junction bases: 7. Germline CDR1 SGHTA, CDR2 FQGNSA. The CDR3 has 15 residues. Here the CDR3 DNA reads TGTGCCAGCAGCCCCAGGGGGCGAGAGACCGGGGAGCTGTTTTTT. Amino acids: CASSPRGRETGELFF.

The chain joins TRBV7-9 to TRBJ2-2; 11 bases map to TRBD2. V lost 5 bases and J lost 2; bases outside the gene matches: 7. CDR3 size: 17 residues. Germline V CDR1 and CDR2: SEHNR, FQNEAQ (reference sequence). Written as DNA, the CDR3 is TGTGCCAGCAGCCACGGACTAGCGGGTTTAAACACCGGGGAGCTGTTTTTT. Translation: CASSHGLAGLNTGELFF.

The gene calls are TRBV15 and TRBJ2-3; the D gene is possibly TRBD1 (6 bases). Trimming left V 6 bases short and J 2 bases short, with 9 bases between. Germline V gene data show CDR1 as LNHNV and CDR2 as YYDKDF (reference sequence). This CDR3 comprises 13 residues. The CDR3 here is CATRGQYTDTQYF. CDR3 sequence (DNA): TGTGCCACCAGAGGACAGTACACAGATACGCAGTATTTT.

The chain is built from TRBV6-2 or TRBV6-3 and TRBJ2-2; TRBD1 agrees at 7 bases. The V gene's germline CDR1 is MNHEY and CDR2 SVGEGT. This CDR3 region has 17 residues. With V trimmed by 4 bases and J by 4 bases, 12 bases remained unmatched. Here the CDR3 DNA reads TGTGCCAGCAGTTTGTACCCCACAGGGGACACCACCGGGGAGCTGTTTTTT. This gives the protein CASSLYPTGDTTGELFF.

The chain links TRBV6-5 to TRBJ2-5, with D uncertain. Deletions cut 8 bases from V and 5 bases from J, with 21 bases between. Germline values: CDR1 MNHEY, CDR2 SVGAGI. This CDR3 region has 15 residues. The chain's CDR3 is CASRSSFATEETQYF. CDR3 in DNA: TGTGCCAGCCGCAGCAGCTTCGCGACGGAGGAGACCCAGTACTTC.

The gene calls are TRBV27 and TRBJ2-7, with a tentative D call TRBD1 (7 bases). The CDR3 spans 14 residues. With 4 bases removed from V and 3 bases from J, the gap between germline ends came to 13 bases. CDR1 is MNHEY, CDR2 SMNVEV, per germline (reference sequence). CDR3 residues: CASSSGGRFYEQYF. The CDR3 region has the DNA TGTGCCAGCAGTTCAGGGGGGCGCTTCTACGAGCAGTACTTC.

This chain joins TRBV18 and TRBJ2-7; 8 bases match TRBD1. In germline, CDR1 is KGHSH, CDR2 LQKENI. CDR3 length: 15 amino acids. Trimming took 2 bases from V and 0 from J; bases not matched to a gene: 3. CDR3 protein: CASSPGTGNSYEQYF. CDR3 DNA: TGTGCCAGCTCACCAGGGACAGGCAACTCCTACGAGCAGTACTTC.

This clone was counted a few times. The rearrangement joins TRBV27 to TRBJ1-6; possibly TRBD1 for D (6 bases). The CDR3 covers 14 residues. Germline assignment: CDR1 MNHEY and CDR2 SMNVEV (reference sequence). V was cut by 3 bases and J by 8 bases, with 11 bases left in between. CDR3 sequence: CASSLGQGYSPLHF. CDR3 coding DNA: TGTGCCAGCAGTTTGGGACAAGGGTATTCACCCCTCCACTTT.

The chain recombines TRBV5-5 with TRBJ2-1; D unclear. Trimming stripped 10 bases from V and 2 bases from J, with 10 bases between. CDR3 length: 12 residues. The germline V gene encodes CDR1 SGHKS and CDR2 YYEKEE (reference sequence). CDR3 sequence: CASIPAYNEQFF. Here the CDR3 DNA reads TGTGCCTCCATACCGGCCTACAATGAGCAGTTCTTC.

For the CDR3, the DNA is TGTGCCAGCAATCACCCGACTAGCGGGAGCAATGAGCAGTTCTTC. As protein: CASNHPTSGSNEQFF. V gene TRBV13 combines with J gene TRBJ2-1; 12 nucleotides line up with TRBD2. With 7 bases clipped from V and 6 bases from J, the junction kept 7 bases outside the gene matches. The length of the CDR3 is 15 residues. Germline CDR1 is PRHDT and CDR2 is FYEKMQ (reference sequence).

This rearrangement joins TRBV21-1 to TRBJ2-2; the listed D gene, TRBD2, was not tested against the DNA. TRBV21-1 is shown as a pseudogene. This CDR3 contains 18 residues. CDR3 amino acids: CASSKDEREGRYTGELFF. Here the CDR3 DNA reads TGTGCCAGCAGCAAAGACGAGAGGGAGGGCAGGTACACCGGGGAGCTGTTTTTT.

V and J are TRBV3-1 (or the pseudogene TRBV3-2) and TRBJ2-4, with 12 bases identical to TRBD2. The CDR3 length is 15 residues. The V gene end was trimmed by 4 bases and the J gene end by 6 bases; junction bases not matched to a gene: 4. Germline V lookup: CDR1 LGHDT, CDR2 YNNKEL (reference sequence). CDR3 nucleotides: TGTGCCAGCAGCCCTCAGACTAGCGGGGGAAACATTCAGTACTTC. It translates to CASSPQTSGGNIQYF.

The chain is built from TRBV21-1 and TRBJ2-3; TRBD2 was called by the table and not checked on the DNA. TRBV21-1 is given as a pseudogene. This CDR3 is 16 amino acids long. Here the CDR3 reads CASRRWTSRTTDTQYF. As DNA, the CDR3 is TGTGCCAGCCGACGATGGACTAGCAGAACCACAGATACGCAGTATTTT.